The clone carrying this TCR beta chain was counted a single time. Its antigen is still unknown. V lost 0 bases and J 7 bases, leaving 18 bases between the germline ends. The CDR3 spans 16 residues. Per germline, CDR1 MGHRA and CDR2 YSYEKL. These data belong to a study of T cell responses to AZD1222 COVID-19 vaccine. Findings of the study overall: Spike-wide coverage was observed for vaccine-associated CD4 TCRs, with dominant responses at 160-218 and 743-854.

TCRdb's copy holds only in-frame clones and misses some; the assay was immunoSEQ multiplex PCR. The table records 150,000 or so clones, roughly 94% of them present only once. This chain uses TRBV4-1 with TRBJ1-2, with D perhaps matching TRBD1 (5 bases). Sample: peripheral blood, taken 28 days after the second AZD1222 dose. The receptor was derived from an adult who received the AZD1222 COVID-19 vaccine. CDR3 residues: CASSQDGQGFFVGYTF. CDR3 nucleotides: TGCGCCAGCAGCCAAGATGGCCAGGGATTTTTTGTTGGCTACACCTTC.